The 19 T cell receptor beta chains below all came from one sample that was sequenced in a study of cytomegalovirus exposure and HLA in healthy donors. This PCR relied on a set of 60 Vbeta primers and 13 Jbeta primers. This table comes from immunoSEQ multiplex PCR, and its TCRdb copy is limited to in-frame clones, with some not included. The sample includes 100,000 to 150,000 clones, 75% seen only once; the top ten take more than 3%. Specimen: PBMCs. The receptors here all came from a woman aged 50 to 65 in good health and CMV-seronegative.

CDR3 coding DNA: TGTGCCAGCTCCCAGGACAGGGTAATCACTGAAGCTTTCTTT. This gives the protein CASSQDRVITEAFF. This sequence joins TRBV18 and TRBJ1-1; 8 bases fit TRBD1. Germline V gene sequence: CDR1 KGHSH, CDR2 LQKENI. CDR3 size: 14 residues. The V gene end was trimmed by 6 bases and the J gene end by 4 bases; junction bases not matched to a gene: 7.

V usage is TRBV5-1 and J usage is TRBJ2-2; no reliable D call. Germline V gene sequence: CDR1 SGHRS, CDR2 YFSETQ. The CDR3 runs to 13 residues. The V end lost 4 bases, the J end lost 2 bases, and 6 bases lay between the germline ends. CDR3 sequence: CASSGQNTGELFF. CDR3 nucleotides: TGCGCCAGCAGCGGCCAAAACACCGGGGAGCTGTTTTTT. Filled out from reference TRBV5-1 and TRBJ2-2, the complete variable domain reads KAGVTQTPRYLIKTRGQQVTLSCSPISGHRSVSWYQQTPGQGLQFLFEYFSETQRNKGNFPGRFSGRQFSNSRSEMNVSTLELGDSALYLCASSGQNTGELFFGEGSRLTVL.

V usage is TRBV7-9 and J usage is TRBJ2-3; a possible D gene is TRBD2 (5 bases). CDR1 is SEHNR and CDR2 is FQNEAQ in the germline V gene (reference sequence). Trimming removed 5 bases at V and 6 bases at J, with 18 bases between. This CDR3 has 15 residues. CDR3 region: CASSPISGLGDTQYF. The CDR3 region has the DNA TGTGCCAGCAGCCCGATATCGGGGTTGGGGGATACGCAGTATTTT.

V and J are TRBV5-1 and TRBJ1-3; D is undetermined. Germline V CDR1 and CDR2: SGHRS, YFSETQ. The CDR3 extends over 14 amino acids. The V gene lost 5 bases and the J gene lost 4 bases, with 13 bases spanning the gap. DNA for the CDR3: TGCGCCAGCAGTGAGGCACTATCCGGAAACACCATATATTTT. Its translation is CASSEALSGNTIYF.

This clone has at least ten counts. The CDR3 here is CASSLGWGRAPEKLFF. The CDR3 nucleotides read TGTGCCAGCAGTCTCGGGTGGGGCAGGGCCCCTGAAAAACTGTTTTTT. This sequence joins TRBV28 and TRBJ1-4; maybe TRBD1 (5 bases). V lost 5 bases to trimming and J lost 7 bases, with 20 bases between them. Germline V lookup: CDR1 MDHEN, CDR2 SYDVKM. This CDR3 region has 16 residues.

Comments on this clone: One end of the junction varies from germline; a read error may be responsible. The chain recombines TRBV7-9 with TRBJ2-2; 11 bases are a match to TRBD2. The CDR3 is 12 amino acids. Per the germline V gene, CDR1 is SEHNR and CDR2 is FQNEAQ (reference sequence). The DNA for the CDR3 is TGTTCCAGCAGCCTGACTAGCGGGAAGCTGTTTTTT. Translated: CSSSLTSGKLFF.

The chain combines TRBV9 with TRBJ2-3; 7 positions agree with TRBD2. CDR1 and CDR2 from the germline V gene are SGDLS and YYNGEE. This CDR3 comprises 14 residues. V trimming: 0 bases; J trimming: 8 bases; junction bases outside the gene matches: 6. This chain's CDR3 is CASSVGGLRSTQYF. The CDR3 region has the DNA TGTGCCAGCAGCGTAGGGGGACTACGATCTACGCAGTATTTT.

The rearrangement uses TRBV4-2 and TRBJ2-1; possible D gene TRBD1, 6 bases. Looked up from germline, CDR1 is LGHNA and CDR2 is YNFKEQ. This CDR3 is 15 amino acids long. Trimming took 1 base from V and 5 from J, leaving 12 bases between them. The CDR3 DNA is TGTGCCAGCAGCCAAGCCCACAGGGCCGACAATGAGCAGTTCTTC. Its protein is CASSQAHRADNEQFF.

J is TRBJ2-1 and V is TRBV7-8; TRBD1 might be the D (5 bases). Germline V gene sequence: CDR1 SGHVS, CDR2 FQNEAQ. Trimming took off 3 bases at V and 6 bases at J, with 15 bases between the two ends. The CDR3 is 15 residues long. The CDR3 DNA reads as TGTGCCAGCAGCTTTGGTCAGGGAAAAATCAATGAGCAGTTCTTC. This codes for CASSFGQGKINEQFF.

Notes on this clone: At one end the junction does not follow the germline gene, possibly because of a read error. The V gene is TRBV10-3, the J gene TRBJ2-7, with 9 bases matching TRBD1. The CDR3 extends over 14 amino acids. CDR1 ENHRY and CDR2 SYGVKD come from the germline V gene. The DNA for the CDR3 is TGTGCCATCAGTGGGACAGGGGACAGCTACGAGCAGCACTTC. Its protein is CAISGTGDSYEQHF.

This clone was seen more than once but under ten times. The chain has TRBV11-1 and TRBJ2-7, with 10 bases identical to TRBD2. Germline CDR1 reads SGHAT; CDR2 reads FQDESV (reference sequence). The CDR3 is 17 amino acids. The V and J ends lost 5 bases and 2 bases, in that order; junction bases with no gene match: 12. The CDR3 DNA is TGTGCCAGCAGCCCCCGAACCGCCCTAGCGGGAGCCTACGAGCAGTACTTC. Translated: CASSPRTALAGAYEQYF.

The rearrangement links TRBV27 to TRBJ1-5; D remains ambiguous. CDR1 is MNHEY and CDR2 is SMNVEV in the germline V gene (reference sequence). The CDR3 contains 15 residues. Trimming stripped 0 bases from V and 7 bases from J, with 13 bases between. The CDR3 here is CASSLSRVEGQPQHF. The CDR3, as DNA: TGTGCCAGCAGTTTATCAAGGGTCGAGGGCCAGCCCCAGCATTTT.

This clone was seen only a few times. At one of its ends the junction is not consistent with the germline gene, which may arise from a read error. The chain is built from TRBV7-9 and TRBJ2-6, with TRBD1 identical over 7 bases. Germline-derived CDR1 and CDR2 are SEHNR and FQNEAQ (reference sequence). The CDR3 runs 18 residues. CDR3 bases: TGTTCCAGCAGCGATTACAGGGGTCGAACTTCTGGGGCCAACGTCCTGACTTTC. Translated, it gives CSSSDYRGRTSGANVLTF.

This clone showed up just a few times. V and J are TRBV28 and TRBJ1-3; 8 bases are shared with TRBD1. The CDR3 loop spans 16 amino acids. V dropped 4 bases and J dropped 4; count of bases not matched to a gene: 9. Germline V gene sequence: CDR1 MDHEN, CDR2 SYDVKM. This CDR3 reads CASSSPGQGFGNTIYF. The CDR3 nucleotides are TGTGCCAGCAGTTCCCCCGGACAGGGTTTCGGAAACACCATATATTTT.

The gene calls are TRBV9 and TRBJ1-2; TRBD1 is a possible D gene (5 bases). Looked up from germline, CDR1 is SGDLS and CDR2 is YYNGEE. The CDR3 spans 13 residues. V shed 2 bases and J shed 8 bases, with 13 bases lying between them. The DNA for the CDR3 is TGTGCCAGCAGCGTCCCGGGGGAGGGGGGCTACACCTTC. Translating gives CASSVPGEGGYTF.

The chain uses TRBV5-1 and TRBJ2-5; 8 bases are shared with TRBD1. V shed 0 bases and J 4 bases; nucleotides not matched to a gene: 2. This CDR3 spans 14 amino acids. CDR1 is SGHRS, CDR2 YFSETQ, per germline. CDR3 sequence: CASSLEQGGETQYF. DNA of the CDR3: TGCGCCAGCAGCTTGGAACAGGGGGGAGAGACCCAGTACTTC. Together with reference TRBV5-1 and TRBJ2-5, the CDR3 gives the full variable domain: KAGVTQTPRYLIKTRGQQVTLSCSPISGHRSVSWYQQTPGQGLQFLFEYFSETQRNKGNFPGRFSGRQFSNSRSEMNVSTLELGDSALYLCASSLEQGGETQYFGPGTRLLVL.

The chain uses TRBV5-1 and TRBJ1-2, with D unresolved. The CDR3 has 16 residues. Germline-derived CDR1 and CDR2 are SGHRS and YFSETQ. With 0 bases removed from V and 5 bases from J, the gap between germline ends came to 17 bases. The CDR3 coding sequence is TGCGCCAGCAGCTTGGCCATCGACCTAAGAGGGTATGGCTACACCTTC. This encodes CASSLAIDLRGYGYTF.

This clone was counted only a few times. The chain links TRBV11-3 to TRBJ2-3; no clear D gene. V gave up 4 bases and J gave up 4 bases, with 9 bases separating them. Germline V gene lookup returns CDR1 SGHNT and CDR2 YENEEA. The CDR3 totals 13 residues. CDR3 bases: TGTGCCAGCAGCTCCCACGAGGCAGATACGCAGTATTTT. This sequence encodes CASSSHEADTQYF.

The chain uses TRBV19 and TRBJ2-5; 8 bases map to TRBD2. Germline trimming cut 1 base from V and 4 bases from J; bases unmatched to any gene: 11. Germline V lookup: CDR1 LNHDA, CDR2 SQIVND (reference sequence). The length of the CDR3 is 17 residues. CDR3 in DNA: TGTGCCAGTAGTATAGTTCAACCGGGAGGGCCAGGAGAGACCCAGTACTTC. Translation gives CASSIVQPGGPGETQYF.